The text below deals with one TCR beta chain. Germline values: CDR1 SGHAT, CDR2 FQNNGV. The CDR3 has 17 residues. J gave up 0 bases and V 2 bases, and 4 bases lay outside the gene matches. This specimen belongs to a study of neoadjuvant anti-PD-1 for oral cavity cancer. Study summary: Patients without progression received a fourth nivolumab dose around day 43, then surgical resection on days 50-56.

Here immunoSEQ multiplex PCR was the method, and the copy in TCRdb shows in-frame clones only, minus some. The sample contains around 62,000 clones, approximately 79% of which appear only once. The receptor was derived from a person between 40 and 85 years old with oral cavity squamous cell carcinoma. The specimen was PBMCs, collected before nivolumab (anti-PD-1) treatment. The V call is TRBV11-2, the J call TRBJ1-6; 7 nucleotides agree with TRBD1. This CDR3 reads CASSLLGQSSYNSPLHF. The DNA for the CDR3 is TGTGCCAGCAGCTTATTGGGACAGAGCTCCTATAATTCACCCCTCCACTTT.